The sample holds one count of the clone carrying this TCR beta chain. The trim removed 6 bases at V and 7 bases at J, leaving 10 bases unmatched. This CDR3 spans 14 amino acids. Germline lookup yields CDR1 SNHLY and CDR2 FYNNEI. This sample is drawn from a study of blood T cell repertoires in COVID-19. Across the study: Researchers got acute and convalescent COVID-19 samples from the United States, Italy and Spain. PBMCs, B-cell-depleted T cells, or T cells provided the cDNA or gDNA that made up the material.

In the authors' workflow: The authors estimated nucleated cell counts from reference gene primer amplification. TCRdb's copy holds only in-frame clones and misses some; the assay was immunoSEQ multiplex PCR. The V and J calls and clone size are taken from that table; D and trimming were inferred from the DNA. The sample yields about 73,000 clones, 90% seen once. This sequence was found in a woman over 75 with active or convalescent COVID-19. The sequencing input was peripheral blood. The chain combines TRBV2 with TRBJ1-2; TRBD1 aligns across 8 bases. The CDR3 bases are TGTGCCAGCAGCTTGGACAGGGCGCGGGTTGGCTACACCTTC. Its translation: CASSLDRARVGYTF.